This paragraph covers one T cell receptor beta chain sequence. Its antigen is unidentified. This entry is derived from a study of cytomegalovirus exposure and HLA in healthy donors. Study-wide results and caveats: It was found in a later analysis that first-cohort TCR clusters tended to co-occur in the 130 or so validation repertoires. The study listed 164 cytomegalovirus-associated TCR beta chains. Reports described diagnosis of cytomegalovirus status by the classifier as highly specific and sensitive.

The method was immunoSEQ multiplex PCR; TCRdb's version includes in-frame clones alone and lacks a portion of them. The sample records under 300,000 clones, around 87% being singletons. The V gene's germline CDR1 is PRHDT and CDR2 FYEKMQ (reference sequence). V trimming: 5 bases; J trimming: 7 bases; junction bases outside the gene matches: 17. The CDR3 loop spans 17 amino acids. The sample was PBMCs. This receptor was obtained from a woman younger than 30 in good health and CMV-seronegative. V is TRBV13 and J is TRBJ2-1; the match to TRBD2 covers 7 bases. CDR3 DNA sequence: TGTGCCAGCAGCGCGCTTCAGGTCCCGCCGGGGGGAAATGAGCAGTTCTTC. Its protein product is CASSALQVPPGGNEQFF.